These 5 T cell receptor beta chains share one sample of origin, sequenced in a study of cytomegalovirus exposure and HLA in healthy donors. Here immunoSEQ multiplex PCR was the method, and the copy in TCRdb shows in-frame clones only, minus some. The repertoire consists of over 150,000 clones, with more than 70% occurring once and the leading ten covering about 2.2%. The material sequenced was PBMCs. These receptors were taken from a human donor in good health.

This clone was detected only once. The V gene is TRBV27, the J gene TRBJ2-1; 13 nucleotides line up with TRBD2. CDR3 length: 16 amino acids. Germline assignment: CDR1 MNHEY and CDR2 SMNVEV (reference sequence). V shed 4 bases, J shed 6 bases, and the junction held 6 bases outside the gene matches. The CDR3 region is CASSSTSGRRGNEQFF. Here the CDR3 DNA reads TGTGCCAGCAGTTCGACTAGCGGGAGGAGGGGCAATGAGCAGTTCTTC.

The chain uses TRBV11-2 and TRBJ2-1; TRBD2 matches at 10 bases. Germline V gives CDR1 SGHAT, CDR2 FQNNGV. This CDR3 is 15 amino acids long. Losses at the gene ends were 3 bases for V and 8 bases for J; bases not matched to a gene: 7. CDR3 DNA: TGTGCCAGCAGCTTGAGCGGGAGGGTAGGCTATGAGCAGTTCTTC. Translation gives CASSLSGRVGYEQFF.

The V gene is TRBV5-1, the J gene TRBJ2-1; 7 bases are shared with TRBD1. The CDR3 totals 14 residues. In germline, CDR1 is SGHRS, CDR2 YFSETQ. The ends lost 5 bases at V and 1 base at J; junction bases unmatched: 3. The CDR3, as DNA: TGCGCCAGCAGATCGGGACAGTCCTACAATGAGCAGTTCTTC. It is translated as CASRSGQSYNEQFF.

This clone was detected once. This chain joins TRBV19 and TRBJ2-7; D gene unclear. This CDR3 is 14 amino acids long. Germline V gives CDR1 LNHDA, CDR2 SQIVND (reference sequence). Trimming cost V 4 bases and J 0 bases, with 10 bases left between them. DNA of the CDR3: TGTGCCAGTAGTAGCCGGTTATTCTCCTACGAGCAGTACTTC. Amino acids: CASSSRLFSYEQYF.

The chain carries TRBV6-5 and TRBJ1-1; D is perhaps TRBD1 (6 bases). Deletions cut 7 bases from V and 5 bases from J, with 11 bases between. This CDR3 has 12 residues. The V gene's germline CDR1 is MNHEY and CDR2 SVGAGI. The CDR3 DNA reads as TGTGCCAGCACGAATACAGGGACTGAAGCTTTCTTT. It encodes CASTNTGTEAFF.